The entry below describes one T cell receptor (beta chain). Antigen: not known. 60 Vbeta and 13 Jbeta primers were used in PCR. Method: immunoSEQ multiplex PCR; TCRdb's copy keeps in-frame clones and lacks some. The table records approximately 140,000 clones, 65% to 90% of them present only once. The data were taken from a study of cytomegalovirus exposure and HLA in healthy donors. Broader study findings: For most subjects, TCR beta sequences were reported to predict HLA-A and HLA-B alleles with accuracy.

The CDR3 contains 14 residues. Trimming left V 2 bases short and J 6 bases short, with 13 bases between. Looked up from germline, CDR1 is SEHNR and CDR2 is FQNEAQ (reference sequence). Sequences were obtained from PBMCs. This clonotype originated in a young man in good health and CMV-seronegative. This sequence joins TRBV7-9 and TRBJ1-2; tentative D call: TRBD1 (5 bases). The CDR3 loop reads CASSLRQSGDGYTF. The CDR3 DNA is TGTGCCAGCAGCTTACGACAGTCTGGCGATGGCTACACCTTC.